The 10 T cell receptor beta chains listed next were all sequenced from one sample in a study of regulatory T cells in long-lasting Graves disease. Arm-PCR of CDR3 regions and iRepertoire HTBI primers were used to build TCR beta libraries. Via MiXCR, TCRdb re-called the multiplex PCR reads, giving one row per CDR3 protein. Counted here are about 560,000 distinct CDR3 sequences, 15% to 20% occurring once; the ten biggest clones make up 12%. Time point described: newly diagnosed GD, antithyroid drugs for less than 3 months. Following extraction of RNA from PBMCs, that RNA was used to make the TCR library. A further study also used this sample, focusing on T cells in Graves' hyperthyroidism and ophthalmopathy.

The sample here was peripheral blood mononuclear cells (PBMCs), taken at new diagnosis, from a patient treated with antithyroid drugs. The source is a man aged 18 to 29 with Graves disease.

This clonotype was observed at least ten times. V is TRBV7-9 and J is TRBJ2-1; D tentatively reads TRBD1 or TRBD2 (5 bases each). Trimming shortened V by 5 bases and J by 6 bases, and 11 bases separated the two germline ends. The CDR3 is 13 residues long. Germline loops: CDR1 SEHNR, CDR2 FQNEAQ (reference sequence). In nucleotides, the CDR3 is TGTGCCAGCAGCCCCATTGGGACCAATGAGCAGTTCTTC. Translated, it gives CASSPIGTNEQFF.

J is TRBJ2-7 and V is TRBV6-1; D unresolved. This CDR3 is built from 12 residues. Trimming removed 7 bases at V and 6 bases at J, with 13 bases between. Germline CDR1 is MNHNS and CDR2 is SASEGT. CDR3 loop: CASKGQSVEQYF. The CDR3 nucleotides read TGTGCCAGCAAAGGGCAGTCGGTCGAGCAGTACTTC.

This clonotype was observed at least ten times. V is TRBV12-3 or TRBV12-4 and J is TRBJ1-4; D possibly corresponds to TRBD1 (5 bases). Trimming cost V 8 bases and J 8 bases, with 15 bases left between them. The CDR3 loop spans 13 amino acids. In nucleotides, the CDR3 is TGTGCCAGCGGGACGGCGAACGCAGAAAAACTGTTTTTT. The encoded protein is CASGTANAEKLFF.

This clonotype was detected ten times or more. The V gene is TRBV5-1, the J gene TRBJ2-1; 10 bases line up with TRBD1. The CDR3 loop spans 15 amino acids. Germline V CDR1 and CDR2: SGHRS, YFSETQ. After removal of 3 bases from V and 3 bases from J, the junction contained 3 bases not matched to a gene. The CDR3 loop is CASSSGQGGYNEQFF. CDR3 DNA sequence: TGCGCCAGCAGCTCCGGACAGGGGGGCTACAATGAGCAGTTCTTC. Using reference TRBV5-1 and TRBJ2-1 for the parts outside the CDR3, the full variable domain is KAGVTQTPRYLIKTRGQQVTLSCSPISGHRSVSWYQQTPGQGLQFLFEYFSETQRNKGNFPGRFSGRQFSNSRSEMNVSTLELGDSALYLCASSSGQGGYNEQFFGPGTRLTVL.

This chain uses TRBV3-1 with TRBJ2-1; 8 bases line up with TRBD2. J lost 3 bases, V lost 1 base, and 8 bases had no gene match. The CDR3 is made up of 17 amino acids. Looked up from germline, CDR1 is LGHDT and CDR2 is YNNKEL (reference sequence). The CDR3 coding sequence is TGTGCCAGCAGCCAAGTGGTGGCTAGCGGGCTCTACAATGAGCAGTTCTTC. This sequence encodes CASSQVVASGLYNEQFF.

This clonotype came up many times. The chain uses TRBV7-2 and TRBJ2-3, with 11 bases that match TRBD2. Trimming took 3 bases from V and 4 from J; bases not matched to a gene: 3. Germline V lookup: CDR1 SGHTA, CDR2 FQGNSA. The CDR3 contains 15 residues. CDR3 in DNA: TGTGCCAGCAGCTTCGGACTAGCGGGTTCAGATACGCAGTATTTT. It yields the protein CASSFGLAGSDTQYF.

Regarding this clonotype: A read error may be the cause here, since a much bigger clone is one base away. The V gene is TRBV20-1, the J gene TRBJ2-1; no firm D call. Germline V lookup: CDR1 DFQATT, CDR2 SNEGSKA (reference sequence). The CDR3 spans 15 residues. The CDR3 region is CSATERRSSCNEQFF. Here the CDR3 DNA reads TGCAGTGCTACCGAACGTCGGAGCTCCTGCAATGAGCAGTTCTTC.

This clonotype came up a few times. The rearrangement links TRBV25-1 to TRBJ1-5, with D tentatively TRBD1 (5 bases). CDR1 is MGHDK, CDR2 SYGVNS, per germline. V lost 1 base to trimming and J lost 2 bases, with 6 bases between them. This CDR3 spans 14 amino acids. CDR3 bases: TGTGCCAGCAGTGAATTGGGGGGCAATCAGCCCCAGCATTTT. It encodes CASSELGGNQPQHF.

The chain uses TRBV7-9 and TRBJ2-1; 7 bases match TRBD1. The trim removed 1 base at V and 10 bases at J, leaving 13 bases unmatched. This CDR3 has 16 amino acids. CDR1 SEHNR and CDR2 FQNEAQ come from the germline V gene (reference sequence). CDR3 bases: TGTGCCAGCAGCTTAGAGACAGGGCCAACTACAAGGGAGCAGTTCTTC. Translating gives CASSLETGPTTREQFF. Based on the CDR3 plus reference TRBV7-9 and TRBJ2-1, the full variable domain is DTGVSQNPRHKITKRGQNVTFRCDPISEHNRLYWYRQTLGQGPEFLTYFQNEAQLEKSRLLSDRFSAERPKGSFSTLEIQRTEQGDSAMYLCASSLETGPTTREQFFGPGTRLTVL.

This clonotype was picked up many times. The rearrangement uses TRBV2 and TRBJ2-5; no reliable D call. The CDR3 sequence is 14 residues long. Trimming cost V 7 bases and J 0 bases, with 12 bases left between them. In germline, CDR1 is SNHLY, CDR2 FYNNEI. CDR3 DNA sequence: TGTGCCAGCATCCGGAAAGGCCACCAAGAGACCCAGTACTTC. It codes for CASIRKGHQETQYF.